Below are 20 T cell receptor beta chains sequenced from a single sample in a study of T-cell reconstitution after alpha-beta-depleted transplantation in children. Unique molecular identifiers were incorporated during preparation of the TCRbeta library. TCRdb re-analysed the PCR reads in MiXCR, keeping a single row per CDR3 protein. The sample holds 250,000 to 300,000 distinct CDR3 sequences, approximately 9.6% seen once. The starting material was PBMCs from the stem cell graft donor, obtained from the stem cell graft. The receptors originated from a human donor who donated a stem cell graft to a child with SCID.

This clonotype was seen only a few times. J is TRBJ1-5 and V is TRBV12-3 or TRBV12-4, with no clear D. V lost 0 bases, J lost 7 bases, and 10 bases lay in between. The CDR3 has 14 amino acids. The CDR3 DNA follows: TGTGCCAGCAGTTTAGCGGTGAACCGACAGCCCCAGCATTTT. Its protein is CASSLAVNRQPQHF.

This clonotype was observed many times. The chain is built from TRBV5-1 and TRBJ2-5; the D call may be TRBD1 or TRBD2 (5 bases each). V was cut by 0 bases and J by 4 bases, with 22 bases left in between. Germline assignment: CDR1 SGHRS and CDR2 YFSETQ. There are 18 residues in the CDR3. CDR3 nucleotide sequence: TGCGCCAGCAGCTTGGATGGGACGACCCCGCTTGATGGAGAGACCCAGTACTTC. Residues: CASSLDGTTPLDGETQYF. The whole variable domain, filled in from reference TRBV5-1 and TRBJ2-5, reads KAGVTQTPRYLIKTRGQQVTLSCSPISGHRSVSWYQQTPGQGLQFLFEYFSETQRNKGNFPGRFSGRQFSNSRSEMNVSTLELGDSALYLCASSLDGTTPLDGETQYFGPGTRLLVL.

This chain links TRBV27 with TRBJ2-5; no reliable D call. CDR3 length: 14 amino acids. Trimming took 6 bases from V and 5 from J, leaving 16 bases between them. Germline V gene sequence: CDR1 MNHEY, CDR2 SMNVEV (reference sequence). The CDR3 region is CASSLDPRRETQYF. The CDR3 region has the DNA TGTGCCAGCAGCCTTGATCCTCGTAGGGAGACCCAGTACTTC.

The chain uses TRBV10-3 and TRBJ2-3; 7 bases align to TRBD1. CDR3 length equals 17 residues. V lost 4 bases and J lost 0; bases outside the gene matches: 10. Germline V gene data show CDR1 as ENHRY and CDR2 as SYGVKD. CDR3 sequence (DNA): TGTGCCATCAGTGCTGGGGACAGAAAAATTAGCACAGATACGCAGTATTTT. Protein: CAISAGDRKISTDTQYF.

This clonotype was seen a few times. The CDR3 loop reads CRVSGTGGCNEQFF. The CDR3 DNA follows: TGCAGGGTCTCCGGGACAGGGGGGTGCAATGAGCAGTTCTTC. The rearrangement links TRBV29-1 to TRBJ2-1, with 11 bases lining up with TRBD1. CDR1 SQVTM and CDR2 ANQGSEA come from the germline V gene. This CDR3 spans 14 amino acids.

CDR3 in DNA: TGCGCCAGCAGCTTGGGGGCGCGGACTAATGAAAAACTGTTTTTT. Its protein product is CASSLGARTNEKLFF. The rearrangement uses TRBV5-1 and TRBJ1-4, with D unresolved. The V end lost 0 bases, the J end lost 2 bases, and 8 bases lay between the germline ends. The CDR3 runs to 15 residues. Germline CDR1 is SGHRS and CDR2 is YFSETQ.

This clonotype has only a few counts. This rearrangement joins TRBV10-3 to TRBJ2-7; weak D call: TRBD1 (6 bases). The V end lost 10 bases, the J end lost 0 bases, and 13 bases lay between the germline ends. Germline CDR1 reads ENHRY; CDR2 reads SYGVKD. The CDR3 is made up of 13 amino acids. The CDR3 sequence: CATTGTNSYEQYF. CDR3 nucleotides: TGTGCCACAACCGGGACAAACTCCTACGAGCAGTACTTC.

This clonotype occurred a few times. J is TRBJ1-2 and V is TRBV5-1, with a possible D match to TRBD1 (5 bases). CDR1 and CDR2 from the germline V gene are SGHRS and YFSETQ. Deletions cut 1 base from V and 8 bases from J, with 15 bases between. CDR3 length equals 14 residues. Here the CDR3 reads CASSLTGSLRGYTF. The DNA of the CDR3 is TGCGCCAGCAGCTTGACAGGTTCCCTAAGAGGCTACACCTTC.

This clonotype was observed many times. The V and J genes are TRBV7-8 and TRBJ1-1; D gene ambiguous. The CDR3 covers 14 residues. Deletions cut 1 base from V and 3 bases from J, with 9 bases between. Germline V gene data show CDR1 as SGHVS and CDR2 as FQNEAQ. In DNA form, the CDR3 reads TGTGCCAGCAGCTTAGGCGTGTTTGACACTGAAGCTTTCTTT. It specifies CASSLGVFDTEAFF.

This clonotype has at least ten counts. This chain uses TRBV10-3 with TRBJ2-7; D ambiguous. The CDR3 covers 14 residues. Trimming pared 2 bases from V and 0 bases from J, leaving 8 bases between. Germline assignment: CDR1 ENHRY and CDR2 SYGVKD. The CDR3 is CAISEGPGSYEQYF. The CDR3 DNA reads TGTGCCATCAGTGAGGGACCGGGCTCCTACGAGCAGTACTTC.

V is TRBV28 and J is TRBJ2-7; D is uncertain. CDR1 and CDR2 from the germline V gene are MDHEN and SYDVKM. The CDR3 runs 14 residues. The V end was cut by 10 bases, the J end by 3 bases, with 19 bases between. The CDR3 sequence: CAMGPGLLCYEQYF. CDR3 coding DNA: TGTGCCATGGGCCCCGGGCTCCTCTGCTACGAGCAGTACTTC.

This clonotype was recorded a few times. The chain combines TRBV19 with TRBJ2-5; D gene ambiguous. The length of the CDR3 is 15 residues. CDR1 and CDR2 (germline): LNHDA, SQIVND (reference sequence). Trimming removed 3 bases from V and 0 bases from J, with 11 bases in between. Written as DNA, the CDR3 is TGTGCCAGTAGTATGCTCGGCACTAACCAAGAGACCCAGTACTTC. It translates to CASSMLGTNQETQYF.

The J gene is TRBJ2-5, the V gene TRBV5-1, with D possibly TRBD2 on 5 matching bases. Germline CDR1 is SGHRS and CDR2 is YFSETQ. The CDR3 is made up of 14 amino acids. V was clipped by 3 bases and J by 3 bases, with 12 bases between them. The CDR3 reads CASSSEAVEETQYF. For the CDR3, the DNA is TGCGCCAGCAGCTCGGAGGCAGTCGAAGAGACCCAGTACTTC.

This clonotype was seen ten or more times. This rearrangement joins TRBV5-4 to TRBJ2-1; 7 bases fit TRBD1. The J segment lost 3 bases and the V segment lost 2 bases, leaving 2 bases of the junction unmatched. This CDR3 has 14 amino acids. Germline V CDR1 and CDR2: SGHNT, YYREEE (reference sequence). The CDR3 nucleotides are TGTGCCAGCAGCTTCGGACAGGTCTACAATGAGCAGTTCTTC. This sequence encodes CASSFGQVYNEQFF. Based on the CDR3 plus reference TRBV5-4 and TRBJ2-1, the full variable domain is ETGVTQSPTHLIKTRGQQVTLRCSSQSGHNTVSWYQQALGQGPQFIFQYYREEENGRGNFPPRFSGLQFPNYSSELNVNALELDDSALYLCASSFGQVYNEQFFGPGTRLTVL.

This clonotype turned up a few times. V usage is TRBV7-7 and J usage is TRBJ1-4, with D perhaps matching TRBD1 (6 bases). The CDR3 loop spans 15 amino acids. V lost 5 bases, J lost 3 bases, and 13 bases lay in between. CDR1 and CDR2 from the germline V gene are SSHAT and FNYEAQ (reference sequence). The CDR3 nucleotides read TGTGCCAGCAGCCAGGGGACATCGGCTAATGAAAAACTGTTTTTT. Translation gives CASSQGTSANEKLFF.

This clonotype was counted at least ten times. This chain connects TRBV12-5 to TRBJ1-5, with 7 bases identical to TRBD1. V was clipped by 1 base and J by 4 bases; unmatched bases: 7. There are 16 residues in the CDR3. Germline V gives CDR1 LGHNT, CDR2 FRNRAP. The CDR3 DNA reads as TGTGCTAGTGGTTTGGGGTCAGGGACAGAAAATCAGCCCCAGCATTTT. Amino acid sequence: CASGLGSGTENQPQHF.

The V call is TRBV20-1, the J call TRBJ2-7; D may be TRBD2 (5 bases). Trimming cost V 1 base and J 1 base, with 20 bases left between them. Germline loops: CDR1 DFQATT, CDR2 SNEGSKA (reference sequence). This CDR3 comprises 17 residues. The CDR3 here is CSARGPGSTTSSYEQYF. The CDR3 region has the DNA TGCAGTGCTAGAGGGCCAGGATCGACTACAAGTTCCTACGAGCAGTACTTC.

The chain is built from TRBV20-1 and TRBJ1-5; D is unclear. The CDR3 covers 13 residues. Germline V gene sequence: CDR1 DFQATT, CDR2 SNEGSKA (reference sequence). The V and J ends lost 5 bases and 0 bases respectively, with 8 bases between them. The CDR3 reads CSAEKGSNQPQHF. CDR3 bases: TGCAGTGCTGAGAAGGGTAGCAATCAGCCCCAGCATTTT.

This clonotype was detected a few times. The chain is built from TRBV10-2 and TRBJ2-2; D is possibly TRBD1 or TRBD2 (5 bases each). This CDR3 contains 15 residues. The V gene's germline CDR1 is WSHSY and CDR2 SAAADI. Trimming cost V 3 bases and J 7 bases, with 15 bases left between them. The CDR3 DNA reads TGCGCCAGCAGTGAACTGGGGGTAGCCTACGGGGAGCTGTTTTTT. Translated, it gives CASSELGVAYGELFF.

The DNA for the CDR3 is TGTGCCAGCAGTTATACCCCCGGGACAGGGCATGGAGGTTCACCCCTCCACTTT. Encoded protein: CASSYTPGTGHGGSPLHF. V gene TRBV6-5 combines with J gene TRBJ1-6; 9 bases fit TRBD1. The V segment lost 3 bases and the J segment 9 bases; nucleotides outside the gene matches: 15. CDR1 is MNHEY, CDR2 SVGAGI, per germline. CDR3 length: 18 residues.